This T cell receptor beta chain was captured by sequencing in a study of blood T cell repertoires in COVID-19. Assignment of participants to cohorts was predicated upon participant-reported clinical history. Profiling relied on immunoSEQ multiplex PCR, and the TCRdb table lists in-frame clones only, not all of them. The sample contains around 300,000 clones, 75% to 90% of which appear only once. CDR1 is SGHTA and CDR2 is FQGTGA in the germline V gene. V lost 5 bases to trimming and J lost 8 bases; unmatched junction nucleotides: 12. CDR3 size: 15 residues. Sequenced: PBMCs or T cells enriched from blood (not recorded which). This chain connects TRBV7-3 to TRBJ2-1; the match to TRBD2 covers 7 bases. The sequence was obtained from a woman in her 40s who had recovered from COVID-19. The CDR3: CASSPTQRDGDEQFF. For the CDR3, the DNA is TGTGCCAGCAGCCCCACCCAGCGGGACGGGGATGAGCAGTTCTTC.